Only a few counts were recorded for the clone carrying this T cell receptor beta chain. As yet, its antigen is unknown. At one of its ends the junction is not consistent with the germline gene, which may arise from a read error. This sample stems from a study of T-cell memory formation after mild COVID-19. Overall study findings and caveats: Some SARS-CoV-2-responding clones were already detected in memory before infection. CM and EM subsets held most contracting CD4+ clones; EMRA held CD8+ ones. Second-wave clones reaching peak frequency on day 37 lacked confirmed SARS-CoV-2 specificity.

Per the germline V gene, CDR1 is MNHEY and CDR2 is SVGAGI. The CDR3 contains 14 residues. Using its own MiXCR run on the 5' RACE reads, TCRdb lists one record per CDR3 protein. Counted here are 200,000 to 250,000 distinct CDR3 sequences, over 9.5% occurring once; the ten biggest clones make up roughly 3.5%. Sequencing used PBMCs or a T cell subset sorted from them (not recorded which). This chain uses TRBV6-5 with TRBJ1-1; 8 nucleotides line up with TRBD1. The source of this sequence is a man aged 18 to 30 who had mild COVID-19 (a few samples of this study predate the infection). Cell type and time point are not known. The CDR3 region is CASSKTGASTESFF. Written as DNA, the CDR3 is TGTGCCAGCAGCAAGACAGGGGCCAGCACTGAATCTTTCTTT.